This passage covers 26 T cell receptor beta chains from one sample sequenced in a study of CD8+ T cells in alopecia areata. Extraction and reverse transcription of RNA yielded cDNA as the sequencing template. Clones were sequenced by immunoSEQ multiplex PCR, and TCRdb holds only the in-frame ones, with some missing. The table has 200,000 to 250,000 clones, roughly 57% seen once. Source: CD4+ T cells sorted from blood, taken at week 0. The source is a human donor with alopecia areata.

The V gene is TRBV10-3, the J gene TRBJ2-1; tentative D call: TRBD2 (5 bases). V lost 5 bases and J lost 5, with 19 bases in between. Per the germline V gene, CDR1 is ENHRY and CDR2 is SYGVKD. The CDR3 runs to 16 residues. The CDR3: CAISPRSGRGNNEQFF. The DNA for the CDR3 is TGTGCCATCAGTCCGAGGTCGGGAAGAGGGAACAATGAGCAGTTCTTC.

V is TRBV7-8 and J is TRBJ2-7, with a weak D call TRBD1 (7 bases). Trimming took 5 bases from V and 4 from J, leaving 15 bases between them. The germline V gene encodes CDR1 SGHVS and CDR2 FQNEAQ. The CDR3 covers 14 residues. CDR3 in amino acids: CASSQGGQRYEQYF. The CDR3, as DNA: TGTGCCAGCAGCCAGGGGGGACAGAGGTACGAGCAGTACTTC.

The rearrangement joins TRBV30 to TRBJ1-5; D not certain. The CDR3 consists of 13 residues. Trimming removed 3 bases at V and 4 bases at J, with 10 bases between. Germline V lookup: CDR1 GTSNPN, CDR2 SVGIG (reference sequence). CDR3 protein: CAWRSGLNQPQHF. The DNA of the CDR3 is TGTGCCTGGAGGAGCGGGCTTAATCAGCCCCAGCATTTT.

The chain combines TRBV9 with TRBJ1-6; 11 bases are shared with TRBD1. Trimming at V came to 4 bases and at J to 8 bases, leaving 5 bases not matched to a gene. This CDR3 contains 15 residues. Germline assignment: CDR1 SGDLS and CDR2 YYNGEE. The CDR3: CASSPRDRGDSPLHF. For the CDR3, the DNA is TGTGCCAGCAGCCCACGGGACAGGGGGGATTCACCCCTCCACTTT.

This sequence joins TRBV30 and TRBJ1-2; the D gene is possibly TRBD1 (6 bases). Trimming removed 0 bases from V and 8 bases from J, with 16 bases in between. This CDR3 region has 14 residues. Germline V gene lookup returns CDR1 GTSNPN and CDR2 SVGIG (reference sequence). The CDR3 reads CAWSVRSRGGGYTF. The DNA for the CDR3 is TGTGCCTGGAGTGTACGCTCCAGGGGCGGCGGCTACACCTTC.

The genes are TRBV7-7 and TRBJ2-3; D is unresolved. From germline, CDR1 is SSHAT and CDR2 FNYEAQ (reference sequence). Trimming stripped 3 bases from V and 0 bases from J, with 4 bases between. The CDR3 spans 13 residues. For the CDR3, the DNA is TGTGCCAGCAGCTTGGGCAGCACAGATACGCAGTATTTT. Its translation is CASSLGSTDTQYF.

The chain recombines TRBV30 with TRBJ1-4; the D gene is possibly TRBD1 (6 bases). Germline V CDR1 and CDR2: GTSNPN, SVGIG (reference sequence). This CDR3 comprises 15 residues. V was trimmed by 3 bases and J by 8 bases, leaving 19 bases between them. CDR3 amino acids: CAWRQAGASTEKLFF. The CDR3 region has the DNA TGTGCCTGGAGGCAAGCAGGGGCCTCCACCGAAAAACTGTTTTTT. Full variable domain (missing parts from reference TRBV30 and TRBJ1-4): SQTIHQWPATLVQPVGSPLSLECTVEGTSNPNLYWYRQAAGRGLQLLFYSVGIGQISSEVPQNLSASRPQDRQFILSSKKLLLSDSGFYLCAWRQAGASTEKLFFGSGTQLSVL.

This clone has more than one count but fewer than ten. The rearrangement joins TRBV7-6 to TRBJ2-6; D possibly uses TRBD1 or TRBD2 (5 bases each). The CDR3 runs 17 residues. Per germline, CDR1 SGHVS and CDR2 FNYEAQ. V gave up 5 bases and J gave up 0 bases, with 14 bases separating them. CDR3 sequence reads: CASSRGTGRSGANVLTF. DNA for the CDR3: TGTGCCAGCAGCCGAGGGACGGGGCGCTCTGGGGCCAACGTCCTGACTTTC.

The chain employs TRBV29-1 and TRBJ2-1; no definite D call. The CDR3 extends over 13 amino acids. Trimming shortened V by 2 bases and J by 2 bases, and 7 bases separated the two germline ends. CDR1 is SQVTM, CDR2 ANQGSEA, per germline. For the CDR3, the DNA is TGCAGCGTTGAATATATTCCCTACAATGAGCAGTTCTTC. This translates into CSVEYIPYNEQFF.

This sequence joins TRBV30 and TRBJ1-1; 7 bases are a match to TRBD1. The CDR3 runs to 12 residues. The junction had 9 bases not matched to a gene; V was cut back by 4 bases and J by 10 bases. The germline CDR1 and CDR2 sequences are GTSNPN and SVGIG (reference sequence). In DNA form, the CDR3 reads TGTGCCTGGACGTCGACAGGGTTGGTAGCTTTCTTT. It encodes CAWTSTGLVAFF.

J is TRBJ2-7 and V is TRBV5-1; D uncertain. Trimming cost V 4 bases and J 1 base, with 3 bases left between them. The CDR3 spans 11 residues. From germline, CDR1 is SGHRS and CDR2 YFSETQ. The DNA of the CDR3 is TGCGCCAGCAGCCAATCCTACGAGCAGTACTTC. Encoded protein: CASSQSYEQYF. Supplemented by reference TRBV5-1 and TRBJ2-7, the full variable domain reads KAGVTQTPRYLIKTRGQQVTLSCSPISGHRSVSWYQQTPGQGLQFLFEYFSETQRNKGNFPGRFSGRQFSNSRSEMNVSTLELGDSALYLCASSQSYEQYFGPGTRLTVT.

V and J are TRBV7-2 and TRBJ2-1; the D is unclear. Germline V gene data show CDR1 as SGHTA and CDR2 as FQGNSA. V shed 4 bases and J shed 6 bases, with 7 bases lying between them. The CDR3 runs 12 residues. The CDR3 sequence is CASSSWGNEQFF. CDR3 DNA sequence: TGTGCCAGCAGCTCATGGGGCAATGAGCAGTTCTTC. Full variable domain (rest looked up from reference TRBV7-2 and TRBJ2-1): GAGVSQSPSNKVTEKGKDVELRCDPISGHTALYWYRQSLGQGLEFLIYFQGNSAPDKSGLPSDRFSAERTGGSVSTLTIQRTQQEDSAVYLCASSSWGNEQFFGPGTRLTVL.

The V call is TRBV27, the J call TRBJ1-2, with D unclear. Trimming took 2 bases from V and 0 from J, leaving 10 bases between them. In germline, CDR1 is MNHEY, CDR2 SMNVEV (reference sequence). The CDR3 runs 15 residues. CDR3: CASSLEGDANYGYTF. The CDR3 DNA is TGTGCCAGCAGTTTAGAGGGTGATGCTAACTATGGCTACACCTTC.

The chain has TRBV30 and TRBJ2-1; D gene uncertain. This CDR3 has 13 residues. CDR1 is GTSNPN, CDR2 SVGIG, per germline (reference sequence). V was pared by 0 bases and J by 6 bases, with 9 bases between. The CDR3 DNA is TGTGCCTGGAGTGTATTAAGAGGCAATGAGCAGTTCTTC. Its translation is CAWSVLRGNEQFF.

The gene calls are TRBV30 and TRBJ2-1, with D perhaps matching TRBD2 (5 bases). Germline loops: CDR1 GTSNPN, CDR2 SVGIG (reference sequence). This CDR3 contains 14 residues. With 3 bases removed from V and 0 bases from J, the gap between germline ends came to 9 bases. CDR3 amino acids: CAWSPGSSYNEQFF. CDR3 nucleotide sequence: TGTGCCTGGAGCCCGGGGAGCTCCTACAATGAGCAGTTCTTC.

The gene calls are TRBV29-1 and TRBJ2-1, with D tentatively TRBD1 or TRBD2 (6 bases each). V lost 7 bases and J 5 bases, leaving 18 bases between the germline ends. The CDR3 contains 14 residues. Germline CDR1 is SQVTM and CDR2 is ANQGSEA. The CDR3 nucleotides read TGCAGCGCGGAGAGGGGGGCCGGGAACAATGAGCAGTTCTTC. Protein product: CSAERGAGNNEQFF.

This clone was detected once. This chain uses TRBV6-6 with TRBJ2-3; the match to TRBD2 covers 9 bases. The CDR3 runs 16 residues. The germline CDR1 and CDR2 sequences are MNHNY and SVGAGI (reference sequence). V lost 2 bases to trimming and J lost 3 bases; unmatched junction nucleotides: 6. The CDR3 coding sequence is TGTGCCAGCAGTTACCGCGGGGGGGCCGGGACAGATACGCAGTATTTT. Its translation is CASSYRGGAGTDTQYF.

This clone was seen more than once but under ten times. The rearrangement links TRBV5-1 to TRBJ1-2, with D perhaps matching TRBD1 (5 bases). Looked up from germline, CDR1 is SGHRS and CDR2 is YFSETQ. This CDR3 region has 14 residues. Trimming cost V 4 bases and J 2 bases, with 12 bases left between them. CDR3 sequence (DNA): TGCGCCAGCAGCGGGACGCCACGGAACTATGGCTACACCTTC. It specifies CASSGTPRNYGYTF.

CDR3 loop: CSVEGGFNEKLFF. The CDR3 nucleotides read TGCAGCGTTGAAGGTGGATTCAATGAAAAACTGTTTTTT. The V and J genes are TRBV29-1 and TRBJ1-4; unclear D gene. There are 13 residues in the CDR3. V was clipped by 1 base and J by 5 bases, with 8 bases between them. The germline gives CDR1 SQVTM, CDR2 ANQGSEA. The whole variable domain, remainder taken from reference TRBV29-1 and TRBJ1-4, is SAVISQKPSRDICQRGTSLTIQCQVDSQVTMMFWYRQQPGQSLTLIATANQGSEATYESGFVIDKFPISRPNLTFSTLTVSNMSPEDSSIYLCSVEGGFNEKLFFGSGTQLSVL.

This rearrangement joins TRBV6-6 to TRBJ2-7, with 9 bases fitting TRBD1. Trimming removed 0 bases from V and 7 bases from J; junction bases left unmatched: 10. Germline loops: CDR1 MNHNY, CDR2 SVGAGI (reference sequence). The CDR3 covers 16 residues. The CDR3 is CASSYSPGQGKGEQYF. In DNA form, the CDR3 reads TGTGCCAGCAGTTACTCACCGGGACAGGGAAAAGGGGAGCAGTACTTC.

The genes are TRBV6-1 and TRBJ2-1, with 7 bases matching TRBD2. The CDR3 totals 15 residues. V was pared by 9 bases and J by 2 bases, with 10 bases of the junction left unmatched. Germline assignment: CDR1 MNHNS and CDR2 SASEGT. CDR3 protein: CASLLFAGAYNEQFF. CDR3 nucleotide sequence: TGTGCCAGTCTTCTTTTTGCGGGGGCCTACAATGAGCAGTTCTTC.

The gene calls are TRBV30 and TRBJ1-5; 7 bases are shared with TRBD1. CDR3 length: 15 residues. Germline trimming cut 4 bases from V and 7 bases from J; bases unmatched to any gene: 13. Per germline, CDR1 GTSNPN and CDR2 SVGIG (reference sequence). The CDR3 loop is CAWMIKGAREQPQHF. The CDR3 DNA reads TGTGCCTGGATGATAAAGGGGGCGCGGGAACAGCCCCAGCATTTT.

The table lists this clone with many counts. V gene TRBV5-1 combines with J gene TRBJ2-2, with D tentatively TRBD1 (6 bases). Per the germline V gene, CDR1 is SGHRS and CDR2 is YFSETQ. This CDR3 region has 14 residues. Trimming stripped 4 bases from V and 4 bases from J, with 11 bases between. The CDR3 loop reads CASSTTGPTGELFF. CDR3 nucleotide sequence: TGCGCCAGCAGCACGACAGGCCCCACCGGGGAGCTGTTTTTT.

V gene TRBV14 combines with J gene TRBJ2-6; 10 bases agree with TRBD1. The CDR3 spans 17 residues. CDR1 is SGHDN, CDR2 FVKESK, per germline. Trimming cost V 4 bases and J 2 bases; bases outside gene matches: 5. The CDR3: CASSLGTGVAGANVLTF. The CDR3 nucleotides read TGTGCCAGCAGCCTGGGGACAGGGGTTGCTGGGGCCAACGTCCTGACTTTC.

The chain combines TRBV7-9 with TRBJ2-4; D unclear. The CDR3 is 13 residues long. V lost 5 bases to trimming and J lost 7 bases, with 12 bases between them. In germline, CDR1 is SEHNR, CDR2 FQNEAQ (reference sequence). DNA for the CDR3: TGTGCCAGCAGCATAGGACCCATTAACATTCAGTACTTC. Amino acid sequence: CASSIGPINIQYF. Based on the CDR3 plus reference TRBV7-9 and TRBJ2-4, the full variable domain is DTGVSQNPRHKITKRGQNVTFRCDPISEHNRLYWYRQTLGQGPEFLTYFQNEAQLEKSRLLSDRFSAERPKGSFSTLEIQRTEQGDSAMYLCASSIGPINIQYFGAGTRLSVL.

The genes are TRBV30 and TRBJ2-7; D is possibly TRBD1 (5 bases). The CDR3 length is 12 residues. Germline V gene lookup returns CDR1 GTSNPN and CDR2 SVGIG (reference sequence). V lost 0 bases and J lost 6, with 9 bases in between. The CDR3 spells CAWSVAGIEQYF. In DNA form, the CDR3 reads TGTGCCTGGAGTGTAGCAGGGATCGAGCAGTACTTC.